This TCR beta chain was found in a study of cytomegalovirus exposure and HLA in healthy donors. This PCR relied on a set of 60 Vbeta primers and 13 Jbeta primers. Sequencing was performed with immunoSEQ multiplex PCR; in TCRdb, only in-frame clones are kept and a portion is missing. This sample has about 170,000 clones, with under 90% found just once. The specimen sequenced was PBMCs. The sequence was collected from a male donor in good health and CMV-seronegative.

The CDR3, as DNA: TGTGCCAGCAGCTTTTCTGGACAAGGGGGCTACACTGAAGCTTTCTTT. It is translated as CASSFSGQGGYTEAFF. The V call is TRBV5-5, the J call TRBJ1-1, with 7 bases lining up with TRBD1. V gave up 2 bases and J gave up 3 bases; unmatched junction bases: 10. The CDR3 runs to 16 residues. Germline V gives CDR1 SGHKS, CDR2 YYEKEE (reference sequence).